Ten or more counts support the clone carrying this T cell receptor (beta chain). Its matching antigen is unknown. This sample stems from a study of regulatory T cells in long-lasting Graves disease. Findings and caveats of the study: With persistent disease, TRBV28, TRBJ1-2 and TRBJ2-5 were the favored segments. Only peripheral blood was studied, not thyroid tissue.

Germline loops: CDR1 SGHAT, CDR2 FQNNGV. The CDR3 contains 16 residues. The V end lost 4 bases, the J end lost 0 bases, and 12 bases lay between the germline ends. The authors built TCR beta libraries using iRepertoire HTBI primers and Arm-PCR of CDR3 regions. Via MiXCR, TCRdb re-called the multiplex PCR reads, giving one row per CDR3 protein. This sample has hundreds of thousands of distinct CDR3 sequences, with 15% to 18% found just once. Time point described: newly diagnosed GD, antithyroid drugs for less than 3 months. The authors made the TCR library using RNA they extracted from PBMCs. In Xi'an, China, an endocrinology department was the source of patients. A roughly 10-milliliter sample of peripheral blood was drawn into EDTA tubes.

The sample was peripheral blood mononuclear cells (PBMCs), taken at new diagnosis, from a patient treated with antithyroid drugs. The chain links TRBV11-2 to TRBJ1-4; D is ambiguous. This TCR derives from a female donor with Graves disease. The CDR3 reads CASSSGILATNEKLFF. CDR3 bases: TGTGCCAGCAGCTCCGGAATACTTGCAACTAATGAAAAACTGTTTTTT.